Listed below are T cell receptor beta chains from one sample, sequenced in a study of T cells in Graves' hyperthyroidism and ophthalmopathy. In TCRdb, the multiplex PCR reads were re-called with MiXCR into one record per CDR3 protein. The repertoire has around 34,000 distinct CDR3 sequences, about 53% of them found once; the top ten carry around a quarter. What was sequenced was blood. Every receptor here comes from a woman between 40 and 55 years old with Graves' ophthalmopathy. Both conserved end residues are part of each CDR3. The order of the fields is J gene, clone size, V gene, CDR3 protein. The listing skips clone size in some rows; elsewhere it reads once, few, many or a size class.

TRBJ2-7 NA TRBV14 CASRTGGSYEQYF
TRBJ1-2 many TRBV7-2 CASSLGGQGQGGYTF
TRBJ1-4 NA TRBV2 CASRRGINEKLFF
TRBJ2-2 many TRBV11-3 CASSAGGQWLAGELFF
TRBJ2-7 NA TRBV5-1 CASSSDRKNLYEQYF
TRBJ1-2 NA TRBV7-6 CASSLGQAGYGYTF
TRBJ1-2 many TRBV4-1 CASSPQGQGGYGYTF
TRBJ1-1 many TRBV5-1 CASSPGQGNTEAFF
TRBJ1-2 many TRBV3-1 CASSLDSFYGYTF
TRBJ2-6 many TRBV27 CATGLGANVLTF
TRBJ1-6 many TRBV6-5 CASSYEGNYSPLHF
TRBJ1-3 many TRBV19 CASSPMRSSGNTIYF
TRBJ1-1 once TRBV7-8 CASSSRGANTEAFF
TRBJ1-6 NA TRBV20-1 CRAGTGISPLHF
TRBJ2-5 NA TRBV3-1 CASSQARGSGEAQYF
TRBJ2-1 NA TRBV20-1 CSARDPGHNEQFF
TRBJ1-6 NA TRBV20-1 CSVLGSYNSPLHF
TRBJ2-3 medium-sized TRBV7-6 CASSLVYDSTDTQYF
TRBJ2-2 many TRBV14 CASSQGINTGELFF
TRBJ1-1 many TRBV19 CASKLRLSNTEAFF
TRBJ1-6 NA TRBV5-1 CASRGENNSPLHF
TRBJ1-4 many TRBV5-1 CASSLAPRGSELFF
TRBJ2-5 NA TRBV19 CASSRPGQETQYF
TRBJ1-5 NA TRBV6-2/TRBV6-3 CATMFGGTPFGNQPQRF
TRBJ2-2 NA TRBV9 CASSAYSGGTKGGTGELFF
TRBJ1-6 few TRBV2 CASSSGLDNSPLHF
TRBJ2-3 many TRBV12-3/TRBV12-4 CASSRLAGVEDTQYF
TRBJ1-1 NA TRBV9 CASSARGGRGTEAFF